This T cell receptor (beta chain) derives from a study of beta chain features in type 1 diabetes. CDR1 SNHLY and CDR2 FYNNEI come from the germline V gene. The V segment lost 4 bases and the J segment 2 bases; nucleotides outside the gene matches: 14. This CDR3 has 18 amino acids. Every isolated RNA sample was fully reverse transcribed, so sequencing captured expressed TCRB transcripts. The method was immunoSEQ multiplex PCR; TCRdb's version includes in-frame clones alone and lacks a portion of them. The sample holds 150,000 to 200,000 clones, approximately 8.8% seen once. CD4+ naive, central memory, regulatory and stem cell-like memory cells were sorted via CD45RO/CCR7/CD25/CD127/CD95/CD27. For this clone: Its antigen remains unidentified.

Study results and limitations: Across all four CD4+ subsets, people with type 1 diabetes showed modestly shorter TCRB CDR3s. Lower insertion and higher deletion counts appeared at VDJ junctions in type 1 diabetes patients.

The chain is built from TRBV2 and TRBJ2-7, with 10 bases that match TRBD1. The sample comprised central memory CD4+ T cells from blood. This clonotype was obtained from a woman aged 25 to 45 with type 1 diabetes. CDR3 residues: CASSGAGTGEGSTYEQYF. The CDR3, as DNA: TGTGCCAGCAGTGGAGCTGGGACAGGGGAAGGTAGCACCTACGAGCAGTACTTC.